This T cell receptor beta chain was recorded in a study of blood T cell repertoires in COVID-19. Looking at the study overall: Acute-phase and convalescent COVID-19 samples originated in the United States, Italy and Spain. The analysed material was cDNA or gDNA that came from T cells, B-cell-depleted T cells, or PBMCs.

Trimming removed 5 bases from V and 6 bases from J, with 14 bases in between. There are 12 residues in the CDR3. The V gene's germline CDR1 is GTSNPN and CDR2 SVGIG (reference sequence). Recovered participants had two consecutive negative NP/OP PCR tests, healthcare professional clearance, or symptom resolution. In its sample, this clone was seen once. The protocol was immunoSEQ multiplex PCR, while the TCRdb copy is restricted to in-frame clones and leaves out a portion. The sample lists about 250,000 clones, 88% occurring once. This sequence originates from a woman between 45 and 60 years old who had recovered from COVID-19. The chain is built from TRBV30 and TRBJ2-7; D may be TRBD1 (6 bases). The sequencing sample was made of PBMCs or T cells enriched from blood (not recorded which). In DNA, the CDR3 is TGTGCCTGGGGACCGGGACACCGCGAGCAGTACTTC. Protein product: CAWGPGHREQYF.